A selection of T cell receptor beta chains follows, all from one sample in a study of cytomegalovirus exposure and HLA in healthy donors. TCRdb's copy holds only in-frame clones and misses some; the assay was immunoSEQ multiplex PCR. There are over 100,000 clones in the sample, with 1.5% to 2% held by the top ten. Sample: PBMCs. The receptors were sampled from a woman between 40 and 55 years old in good health and CMV-seropositive. Each CDR3 is given with its conserved first and last residue. Fields, in order: V gene, CDR3 length, J gene, CDR3 protein.

TRBV5-6	15	TRBJ2-3	CASVRQGGNTDTQYF
TRBV5-6	15	TRBJ1-5	CASSLRDRDDQPQHF
TRBV9	17	TRBJ2-7	CASSGQGTSGTSYEQYF
TRBV5-6	17	TRBJ1-5	CASSDSLGLYSNQPQHF
TRBV18	16	TRBJ1-1	CASSPSGAGLNTEAFF
TRBV5-7	13	TRBJ1-1	CASSSGGDTEAFF
TRBV10-3	14	TRBJ2-3	CAIRAGSGADTQYF
TRBV28	17	TRBJ2-5	CASSFLSGTGYQETQYF
TRBV25-1	16	TRBJ2-1	CASSGGAGGPWDEQFF
TRBV11-2	18	TRBJ2-7	CASSLLSRDRGSSYEQYF
TRBV7-2	13	TRBJ2-7	CASSSPAPGEQYF
TRBV29-1	15	TRBJ2-2	CSATAPGQGDWELFF